The TCR beta chain under discussion was sequenced for a study of cytomegalovirus exposure and HLA in healthy donors. Overall study: HLA-typed donors were the source of 83 million or so unique TCRs, which an early data release held. Study-level results: Per a prior analysis, the majority of TCR beta V segments were productive roughly 87% or roughly 30% of the time. Another analysis was done later, and it associated approximately 17,000 TCR beta sequences with HLA alleles at 0.05 false discovery rate.

CDR1 MNHNS and CDR2 SASEGT come from the germline V gene. This CDR3 is built from 14 residues. Primers included in the PCR were 60 Vbeta and 13 Jbeta primers. TCRdb's table, derived via immunoSEQ multiplex PCR, lists solely in-frame clones and lacks some. The sample has around 150,000 clones, 85% seen once. Concerning this clone itself: No antigen is known for it. The junction and the germline gene differ at one end; a read error may be behind it.

Sequencing used PBMCs. The V call is TRBV6-1, the J call TRBJ2-4; 7 bases fit TRBD1. The TCR comes from a man aged 18-30 years in good health and CMV-seropositive. CDR3 region: CASSDRGGENSQYF. For the CDR3, the DNA is TGTGCCAGCAGTGATCGAGGGGGCGAAAACAGTCAGTACTTC.